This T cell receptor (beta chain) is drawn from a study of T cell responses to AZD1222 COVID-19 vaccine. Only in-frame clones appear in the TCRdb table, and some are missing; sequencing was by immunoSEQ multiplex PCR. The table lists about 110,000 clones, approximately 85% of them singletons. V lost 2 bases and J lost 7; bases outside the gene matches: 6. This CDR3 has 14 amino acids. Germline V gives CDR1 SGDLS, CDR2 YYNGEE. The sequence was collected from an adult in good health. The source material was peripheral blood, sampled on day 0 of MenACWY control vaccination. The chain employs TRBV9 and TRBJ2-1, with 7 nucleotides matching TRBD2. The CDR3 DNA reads TGTGCCAGCAGCGTCGGCGGGAGCGAGAATGAGCAGTTCTTC. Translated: CASSVGGSENEQFF.